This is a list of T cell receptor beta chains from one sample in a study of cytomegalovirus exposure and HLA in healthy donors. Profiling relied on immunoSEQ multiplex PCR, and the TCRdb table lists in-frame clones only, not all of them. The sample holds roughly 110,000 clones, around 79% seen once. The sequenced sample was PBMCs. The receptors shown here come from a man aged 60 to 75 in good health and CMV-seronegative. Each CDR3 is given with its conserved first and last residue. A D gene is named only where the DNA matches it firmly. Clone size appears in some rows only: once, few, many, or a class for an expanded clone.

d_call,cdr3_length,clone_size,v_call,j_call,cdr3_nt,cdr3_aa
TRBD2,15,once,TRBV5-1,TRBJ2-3,TGCGCCAGCAGCTTGGGCGGGGGGGCCGCCGATACGCAGTATTTT,CASSLGGGAADTQYF
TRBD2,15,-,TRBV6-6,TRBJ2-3,TGTGCCAGCAGCCTCCGGCGGGGGGTCACAGATACGCAGTATTTT,CASSLRRGVTDTQYF
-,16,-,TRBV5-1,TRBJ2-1,TGCGCCAGCAGCTACCTCGGGAGCCGCTCCTACAATGAGCAGTTCTTC,CASSYLGSRSYNEQFF
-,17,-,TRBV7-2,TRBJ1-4,TGTGCCAGCAGCCACCACCCCCGGGACGGAGGGGAAGAAAAACTGTTTTTT,CASSHHPRDGGEEKLFF
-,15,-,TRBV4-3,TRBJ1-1,TGCGCCAGCAGGCAGGGGCGGGCTATGAACACTGAAGCTTTCTTT,CASRQGRAMNTEAFF
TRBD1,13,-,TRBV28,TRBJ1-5,TGTGCCAGCACTCAGGGGGTTAGACAGCCCCAGCATTTT,CASTQGVRQPQHF
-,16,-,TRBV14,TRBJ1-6,TGTGCCAGCAGCCAAGAAGCCGGGACCTATAATTCACCCCTCCACTTT,CASSQEAGTYNSPLHF
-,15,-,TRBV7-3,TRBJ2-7,TGTGCCAGCAGCAAACAGGGAGGGCCTACCTACGAGCAGTACTTC,CASSKQGGPTYEQYF
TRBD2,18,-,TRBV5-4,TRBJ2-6,TGTGCCAGCAGCTTGGGGGGGGGACTTGCTGCTGGGGCCAACGTCCTGACTTTC,CASSLGGGLAAGANVLTF
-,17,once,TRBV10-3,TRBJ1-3,TGTGCCATCGGTATGGGGGCGCCCGCTCCCTCTGGAAACACCATATATTTT,CAIGMGAPAPSGNTIYF
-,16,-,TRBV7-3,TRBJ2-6,TGTGCCAGCAGCTTAACTACGGGCTCTGGGGCCAACGTCCTGACTTTC,CASSLTTGSGANVLTF
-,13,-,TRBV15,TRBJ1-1,TGTGCCACCAGCTCCCCGCCGGTAACTGAAGCTTTCTTT,CATSSPPVTEAFF
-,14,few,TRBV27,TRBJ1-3,TGTGCCAGCAGTCCCCGGGGGGCTGGAAACACCATATATTTT,CASSPRGAGNTIYF
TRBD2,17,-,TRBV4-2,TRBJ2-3,TGTGCCAGCAGCCAAGAGAGGACTAGCGGGGGCACAGATACGCAGTATTTT,CASSQERTSGGTDTQYF
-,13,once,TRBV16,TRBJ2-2,TGTGCCAGCAGCCAAGCGACGGGCGGGGAGCTGTTTTTT,CASSQATGGELFF
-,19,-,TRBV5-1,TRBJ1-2,TGCGCCAGCAGCTTGTCACCCCCGGCCCTCACACAGGCGAACTATGGCTACACCTTC,CASSLSPPALTQANYGYTF
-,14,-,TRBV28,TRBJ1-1,TGTGCCAGCAGGCCCCCTGTCGGGGGGACTGAAGCTTTCTTT,CASRPPVGGTEAFF
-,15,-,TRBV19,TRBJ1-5,TGTGCCAGTAGTATAGGATTCCTTCAGGGGCAGCCCCAGCATTTT,CASSIGFLQGQPQHF
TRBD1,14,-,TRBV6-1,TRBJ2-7,TGTGCCAGCACCCGTAAGGACAGGGGGAGCGAGCAGTACTTC,CASTRKDRGSEQYF
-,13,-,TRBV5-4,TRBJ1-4,TGTGCCAGCAGCTTCTACGAGAGTGAAAAACTGTTTTTT,CASSFYESEKLFF
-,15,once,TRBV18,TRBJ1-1,TGTGCCAGCTCACCTCAACCCGGACAGAACACTGAAGCTTTCTTT,CASSPQPGQNTEAFF
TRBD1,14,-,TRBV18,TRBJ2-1,TGTGCCAGCTCACCGGGACAGCTCTACAATGAGCAGTTCTTC,CASSPGQLYNEQFF